The next 27 T cell receptor beta chains were all read from a single sample in a study of human T cells and chemical hapten exposure. The time point here: patch test 2, 6 weeks after DPC sensitization. Treatment reported: therapeutic diphenylcyclopropenone sensitization with weekly scalp DPC. TCRdb passed the RACE reads through MiXCR, listing each CDR3 protein once. Seen here are roughly 380,000 distinct CDR3 sequences, roughly 6.3% observed once, and the top ten hold roughly 5.4%. The sequences come from whole blood, collected in connection with sensitization to the hapten diphenylcyclopropenone (DPC). The source of these receptors is a woman aged 18-29 years with alopecia areata. Some clones in this sample may be carry-over from other donors' samples.

V and J are TRBV7-9 and TRBJ1-5, with 10 bases that match TRBD1. Germline CDR1 is SEHNR and CDR2 is FQNEAQ (reference sequence). This CDR3 region has 15 residues. V shed 5 bases and J 7 bases; nucleotides not matched to a gene: 8. CDR3 in amino acids: CASSPTGGAGQPQHF. The CDR3 nucleotides read TGTGCCAGCAGCCCGACAGGGGGCGCAGGACAGCCCCAGCATTTT. Looking up the rest from reference TRBV7-9 and TRBJ1-5 gives the full variable domain: DTGVSQNPRHKITKRGQNVTFRCDPISEHNRLYWYRQTLGQGPEFLTYFQNEAQLEKSRLLSDRFSAERPKGSFSTLEIQRTEQGDSAMYLCASSPTGGAGQPQHFGDGTRLSIL.

The chain couples TRBV5-6 to TRBJ2-3; TRBD2 agrees at 10 bases. The CDR3 covers 16 residues. Germline CDR1 reads SGHDT; CDR2 reads YYEEEE. The V gene end was trimmed by 4 bases and the J gene end by 4 bases; junction bases not matched to a gene: 9. The CDR3 protein is CASSPVAGGFADTQYF. The CDR3 nucleotides read TGTGCCAGCAGCCCGGTAGCGGGGGGTTTTGCAGATACGCAGTATTTT.

V usage is TRBV6-2 or TRBV6-3 and J usage is TRBJ2-5, with 13 bases matching TRBD2. The CDR3 sequence is 17 residues long. V lost 6 bases, J lost 0 bases, and 7 bases stayed unmatched. CDR1 and CDR2 (germline): MNHEY, SVGEGT. The CDR3 region has the DNA TGTGCCAGCAGGGGATCGACTAGCGGGGGGTACCAAGAGACCCAGTACTTC. This gives the protein CASRGSTSGGYQETQYF.

This clonotype was recorded at least ten times. The chain carries TRBV6-5 and TRBJ1-2; D not resolved. V lost 8 bases to trimming and J lost 3 bases, with 16 bases between them. This CDR3 region has 14 residues. The V gene's germline CDR1 is MNHEY and CDR2 SVGAGI. The chain's CDR3 is CASFLRKRHYGYTF. As DNA, the CDR3 is TGTGCCAGCTTTCTGCGGAAACGGCACTATGGCTACACCTTC.

In its sample, this clonotype was seen a few times. The genes are TRBV4-2 and TRBJ1-2; a possible D gene is TRBD1 (5 bases). The V and J ends lost 2 bases and 5 bases respectively, with 15 bases between them. This CDR3 region has 15 residues. CDR1 LGHNA and CDR2 YNFKEQ come from the germline V gene. The CDR3 sequence: CASSQLGALVYGYTF. CDR3 in DNA: TGTGCCAGCAGCCAACTAGGGGCCTTAGTATATGGCTACACCTTC.

The genes are TRBV11-2 and TRBJ1-1; D call uncertain. In germline, CDR1 is SGHAT, CDR2 FQNNGV. V was trimmed by 5 bases and J by 1 base, leaving 14 bases between them. The CDR3 consists of 15 residues. CDR3 DNA sequence: TGTGCCAGCAGCCCTAATCTTGTTGGGAACACTGAAGCTTTCTTT. This codes for CASSPNLVGNTEAFF.

This clonotype was detected only a few times. The genes are TRBV6-5 and TRBJ1-3, with 8 bases lining up with TRBD1. CDR1 is MNHEY, CDR2 SVGAGI, per germline. The J segment lost 0 bases and the V segment lost 4 bases, leaving 11 bases of the junction unmatched. This CDR3 region has 18 residues. DNA for the CDR3: TGTGCCAGCAGTTCACAGGGGGTTGCTACTTACTCTGGAAACACCATATATTTT. Its protein is CASSSQGVATYSGNTIYF.

This clonotype was observed at least ten times. The rearrangement links TRBV12-3 or TRBV12-4 to TRBJ1-1; D gene uncertain. V lost 7 bases, J lost 5 bases, and 20 bases lay in between. The CDR3 is 15 amino acids. The CDR3 loop is CASTLKGPAETEAFF. The CDR3 DNA is TGTGCCAGCACCCTAAAAGGACCGGCGGAGACTGAAGCTTTCTTT.

This sequence joins TRBV20-1 and TRBJ2-3, with 7 bases lining up with TRBD2. Germline lookup yields CDR1 DFQATT and CDR2 SNEGSKA (reference sequence). With 5 bases clipped from V and 0 bases from J, the junction kept 11 bases outside the gene matches. The CDR3 has 16 amino acids. Written as DNA, the CDR3 is TGCAGTGCTCCGCCCGCCTGGCGGGGGAGCACAGATACGCAGTATTTT. Its protein product is CSAPPAWRGSTDTQYF.

This clonotype was counted ten times or more. The DNA of the CDR3 is TGTGCCAGCAGTTACGTGGGGACAGATATTTATGGCTACACCTTC. As protein: CASSYVGTDIYGYTF. The rearrangement uses TRBV6-6 and TRBJ1-2; 7 bases fit TRBD1. This CDR3 contains 15 residues. Germline CDR1 is MNHNY and CDR2 is SVGAGI (reference sequence). V lost 2 bases to trimming and J lost 5 bases; unmatched junction nucleotides: 8.

In this sample, this clonotype turned up a few times. The CDR3 bases are TGCAGCGTTCAGACAGGGGGTAATTCACCCCTCCACTTT. This codes for CSVQTGGNSPLHF. The chain couples TRBV29-1 to TRBJ1-6; 9 bases match TRBD1. Trimming removed 5 bases from V and 6 bases from J; junction bases left unmatched: 2. Germline loops: CDR1 SQVTM, CDR2 ANQGSEA. The length of the CDR3 is 13 residues.

The gene calls are TRBV6-2 or TRBV6-3 and TRBJ1-2; D is undetermined. Germline lookup yields CDR1 MNHEY and CDR2 SVGEGT. The CDR3 covers 14 residues. Trimming took 6 bases from V and 1 from J, leaving 12 bases between them. CDR3 sequence reads: CASRSRPINYGYTF. The CDR3 region has the DNA TGTGCCAGCAGGTCGAGGCCGATTAACTATGGCTACACCTTC.

In its sample, this clonotype was seen many times. The CDR3 coding sequence is TGCAGTGCTAGAGGTAGCGGGGGGGCTGCAGATACGCAGTATTTT. It is translated as CSARGSGGAADTQYF. V is TRBV20-1 and J is TRBJ2-3, with 11 bases that match TRBD2. V trimming: 1 base; J trimming: 4 bases; junction bases outside the gene matches: 4. The CDR3 has 15 amino acids. Germline V gives CDR1 DFQATT, CDR2 SNEGSKA (reference sequence).

This clonotype turned up a few times. This chain joins TRBV4-3 and TRBJ1-3, with TRBD1 as a possible D gene (5 bases). The CDR3 has 15 residues. V was shortened by 1 base and J by 2 bases, with 9 bases between the two germline ends. Per germline, CDR1 LGHNA and CDR2 YSLEER. The CDR3 sequence: CASSQVVGAGNTIYF. The DNA of the CDR3 is TGCGCCAGCAGCCAAGTAGTGGGGGCTGGAAACACCATATATTTT.

V gene TRBV14 combines with J gene TRBJ1-1, with 10 positions matching TRBD1. CDR3 size: 15 residues. CDR1 and CDR2 from the germline V gene are SGHDN and FVKESK. V dropped 4 bases and J dropped 4; count of bases not matched to a gene: 6. CDR3 in amino acids: CASSRYRDRGTEAFF. The CDR3 coding sequence is TGTGCCAGCAGCCGCTACCGGGACAGGGGCACTGAAGCTTTCTTT. The whole variable domain, filled in from reference TRBV14 and TRBJ1-1, reads EAGVTQFPSHSVIEKGQTVTLRCDPISGHDNLYWYRRVMGKEIKFLLHFVKESKQDESGMPNNRFLAERTGGTYSTLKVQPAELEDSGVYFCASSRYRDRGTEAFFGQGTRLTVV.

This clonotype was observed at least ten times. The chain employs TRBV27 and TRBJ1-5; no firm D call. The V gene lost 5 bases and the J gene lost 2 bases, with 7 bases spanning the gap. This CDR3 has 13 amino acids. CDR1 MNHEY and CDR2 SMNVEV come from the germline V gene (reference sequence). The CDR3 spells CASSDNGNQPQHF. CDR3 coding DNA: TGTGCCAGCAGTGACAACGGCAATCAGCCCCAGCATTTT.

The table lists this clonotype with a few counts. This rearrangement joins TRBV29-1 to TRBJ2-5, with no clear D. Germline assignment: CDR1 SQVTM and CDR2 ANQGSEA. This CDR3 is 12 amino acids long. Trimming shortened V by 6 bases and J by 0 bases, and 8 bases separated the two germline ends. The CDR3 sequence: CSVNLYQETQYF. CDR3 nucleotide sequence: TGCAGCGTCAACCTGTACCAAGAGACCCAGTACTTC. The variable domain in full, with the rest retrieved from reference TRBV29-1 and TRBJ2-5, is SAVISQKPSRDICQRGTSLTIQCQVDSQVTMMFWYRQQPGQSLTLIATANQGSEATYESGFVIDKFPISRPNLTFSTLTVSNMSPEDSSIYLCSVNLYQETQYFGPGTRLLVL.

This clonotype was observed at least ten times. Written as DNA, the CDR3 is TGTGCCAGCAGTTTAGGGGGGGCAAGACAGCCCCAGCATTTT. This translates into CASSLGGARQPQHF. The chain links TRBV12-3 or TRBV12-4 to TRBJ1-5, with a tentative D call TRBD1 (6 bases). This CDR3 has 14 residues. V lost 1 base and J 7 bases, leaving 11 bases between the germline ends.

This clonotype was detected a few times. V usage is TRBV10-3 and J usage is TRBJ2-3; D is ambiguous. Trimming removed 8 bases from V and 2 bases from J, with 5 bases in between. Germline V gene data show CDR1 as ENHRY and CDR2 as SYGVKD. This CDR3 contains 11 residues. The CDR3 nucleotides read TGTGCCATCTTAGCCACAGATACGCAGTATTTT. Translated, it gives CAILATDTQYF.

This clonotype was observed many times. V is TRBV29-1 and J is TRBJ2-1; 7 bases are a match to TRBD1. Unmatched junction bases numbered 7, after V lost 5 bases and J lost 6 bases. This CDR3 region has 13 residues. CDR1 SQVTM and CDR2 ANQGSEA come from the germline V gene. The CDR3 DNA reads as TGCAGCGTTACCCCGGGACAGATCAATGAGCAGTTCTTC. Translation gives CSVTPGQINEQFF.

This clonotype was seen ten or more times. The chain carries TRBV4-3 and TRBJ1-2; unclear D gene. Germline assignment: CDR1 LGHNA and CDR2 YSLEER. Trimming took 1 base from V and 4 from J, leaving 7 bases between them. The CDR3 extends over 13 amino acids. The CDR3 DNA is TGCGCCAGCAGCCAAGTAGTGGGCTATGGCTACACCTTC. This encodes CASSQVVGYGYTF.

This clonotype was recorded many times. The rearrangement joins TRBV9 to TRBJ1-5; D not certain. The V gene's germline CDR1 is SGDLS and CDR2 YYNGEE. Trimming cost V 0 bases and J 4 bases, with 8 bases left between them. This CDR3 contains 14 residues. For the CDR3, the DNA is TGTGCCAGCAGCGTAGGAGGGAAAAATCAGCCCCAGCATTTT. Protein product: CASSVGGKNQPQHF.

This clonotype was recorded many times. The V call is TRBV2, the J call TRBJ2-2; the D is unclear. CDR3 length: 12 residues. The V gene's germline CDR1 is SNHLY and CDR2 FYNNEI. With 8 bases removed from V and 5 bases from J, the gap between germline ends came to 9 bases. This chain's CDR3 is CASSIKTGELFF. In DNA, the CDR3 is TGTGCCAGCTCTATAAAAACCGGGGAGCTGTTTTTT.

This chain uses TRBV11-2 with TRBJ2-5; the D gene could be TRBD1 or TRBD2 (5 bases each). V shed 4 bases and J shed 4 bases, with 10 bases lying between them. This CDR3 has 13 amino acids. CDR1 is SGHAT, CDR2 FQNNGV, per germline. CDR3 bases: TGTGCCAGCAGCTCAGGGACGAGAGAGACCCAGTACTTC. Translation gives CASSSGTRETQYF. Full variable domain (remainder filled in from reference TRBV11-2 and TRBJ2-5): EAGVAQSPRYKIIEKRQSVAFWCNPISGHATLYWYQQILGQGPKLLIQFQNNGVVDDSQLPKDRFSAERLKGVDSTLKIQPAKLEDSAVYLCASSSGTRETQYFGPGTRLLVL.

This clonotype was picked up many times. The gene calls are TRBV11-2 and TRBJ1-2, with unresolved D. V lost 5 bases and J 4 bases, leaving 17 bases between the germline ends. The V gene's germline CDR1 is SGHAT and CDR2 FQNNGV. This CDR3 has 15 amino acids. In nucleotides, the CDR3 is TGTGCCAGCAGCCCCAGGAGAAGGATGGCCTATGGCTACACCTTC. This gives the protein CASSPRRRMAYGYTF.

This clonotype was counted at least ten times. This rearrangement joins TRBV2 to TRBJ1-2; TRBD1 matches at 7 bases. Germline V gives CDR1 SNHLY, CDR2 FYNNEI. This CDR3 is built from 11 residues. V lost 9 bases to trimming and J lost 7 bases; unmatched junction nucleotides: 5. CDR3 nucleotides: TGTGCCAGTACAGGGGAGGGTGGCTACACCTTC. As protein: CASTGEGGYTF.

This clonotype was counted ten times or more. The chain combines TRBV18 with TRBJ1-2; 8 bases map to TRBD1. CDR1 KGHSH and CDR2 LQKENI come from the germline V gene. The CDR3 length is 14 residues. Unmatched junction bases numbered 1, after V lost 0 bases and J lost 4 bases. In DNA, the CDR3 is TGTGCCAGCTCACCACCCGGACAGGGCTATGGCTACACCTTC. This encodes CASSPPGQGYGYTF.